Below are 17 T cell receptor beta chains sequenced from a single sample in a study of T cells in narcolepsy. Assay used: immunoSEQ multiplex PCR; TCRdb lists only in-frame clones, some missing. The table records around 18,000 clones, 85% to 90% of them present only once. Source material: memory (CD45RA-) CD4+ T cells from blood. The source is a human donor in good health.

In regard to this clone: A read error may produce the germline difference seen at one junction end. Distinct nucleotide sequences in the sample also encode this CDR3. CDR3 bases: TGTGCCAGCAGCCCGAACTACGGGGGCGCCGAGGAGCAATACTTC. Translated: CASSPNYGGAEEQYF. This chain connects TRBV5-4 to TRBJ2-7; D tentatively fits TRBD1 or TRBD2 (6 bases each). The CDR3 is 15 amino acids. Germline V CDR1 and CDR2: SGHNT, YYREEE (reference sequence).

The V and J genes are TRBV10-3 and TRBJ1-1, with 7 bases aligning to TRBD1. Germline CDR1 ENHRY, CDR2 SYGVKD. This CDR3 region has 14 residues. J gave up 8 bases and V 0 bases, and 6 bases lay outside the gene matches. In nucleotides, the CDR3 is TGTGCCATCAGTGAGTCAACTCAGGGGGAAGAAGCTTTCTTT. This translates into CAISESTQGEEAFF.

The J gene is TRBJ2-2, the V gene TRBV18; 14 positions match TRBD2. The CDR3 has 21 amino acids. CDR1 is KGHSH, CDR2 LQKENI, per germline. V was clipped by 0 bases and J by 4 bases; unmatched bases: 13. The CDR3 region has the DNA TGTGCCAGCTCACCACCACTCGGGACTAGCGGGAGTATAGCAACCACCGGGGAGCTGTTTTTT. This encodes CASSPPLGTSGSIATTGELFF. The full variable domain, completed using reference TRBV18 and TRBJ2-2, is NAGVMQNPRHLVRRRGQEARLRCSPMKGHSHVYWYRQLPEEGLKFMVYLQKENIIDESGMPKERFSAEFPKEGPSILRIQQVVRGDSAAYFCASSPPLGTSGSIATTGELFFGEGSRLTVL.

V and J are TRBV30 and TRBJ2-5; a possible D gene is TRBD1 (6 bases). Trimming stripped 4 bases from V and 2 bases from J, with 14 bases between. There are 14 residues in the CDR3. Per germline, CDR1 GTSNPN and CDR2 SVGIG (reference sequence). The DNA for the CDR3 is TGTGCCTGGACTCCCCCCGGGACACAAGAGACCCAGTACTTC. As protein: CAWTPPGTQETQYF. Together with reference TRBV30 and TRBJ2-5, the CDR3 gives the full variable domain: SQTIHQWPATLVQPVGSPLSLECTVEGTSNPNLYWYRQAAGRGLQLLFYSVGIGQISSEVPQNLSASRPQDRQFILSSKKLLLSDSGFYLCAWTPPGTQETQYFGPGTRLLVL.

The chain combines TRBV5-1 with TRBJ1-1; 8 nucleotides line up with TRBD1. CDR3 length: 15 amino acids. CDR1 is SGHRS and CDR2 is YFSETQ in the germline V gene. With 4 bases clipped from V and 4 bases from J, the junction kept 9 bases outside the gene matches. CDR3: CASSGGTGGGTEAFF. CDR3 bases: TGCGCCAGCAGCGGGGGGACAGGAGGAGGCACTGAAGCTTTCTTT.

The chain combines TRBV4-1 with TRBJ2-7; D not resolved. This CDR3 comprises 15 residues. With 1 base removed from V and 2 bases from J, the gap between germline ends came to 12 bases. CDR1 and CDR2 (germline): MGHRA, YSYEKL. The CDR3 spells CASSQGYGSTYEQYF. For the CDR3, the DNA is TGCGCCAGCAGCCAAGGGTACGGTTCCACCTACGAGCAGTACTTC.

CDR3: CASKDGSPLHF. In DNA, the CDR3 is TGTGCCAGCAAGGACGGTTCACCCCTCCACTTT. The V and J genes are TRBV6-1 and TRBJ1-6; D ambiguous. Germline loops: CDR1 MNHNS, CDR2 SASEGT. CDR3 length: 11 amino acids. The ends were cut back, 7 bases at V and 9 bases at J, with 7 bases in the middle.

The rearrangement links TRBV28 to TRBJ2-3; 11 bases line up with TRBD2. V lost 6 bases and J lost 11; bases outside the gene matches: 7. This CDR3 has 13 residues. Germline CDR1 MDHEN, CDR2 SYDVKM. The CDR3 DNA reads TGTGCCAGCAGCCCTCTAGCGGGAGGACGGCAGTATTTT. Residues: CASSPLAGGRQYF.

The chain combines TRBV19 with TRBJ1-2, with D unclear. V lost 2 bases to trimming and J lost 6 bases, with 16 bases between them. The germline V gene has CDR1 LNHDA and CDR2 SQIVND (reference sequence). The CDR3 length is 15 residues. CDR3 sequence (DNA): TGTGCCAGTAGTATATCGCCCAGATCCTCCCATGGCTACACCTTC. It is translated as CASSISPRSSHGYTF.

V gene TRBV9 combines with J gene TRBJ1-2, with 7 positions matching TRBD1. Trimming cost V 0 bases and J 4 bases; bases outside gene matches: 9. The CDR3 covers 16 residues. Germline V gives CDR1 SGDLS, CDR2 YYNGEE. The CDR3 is CASSVASRDSAYGYTF. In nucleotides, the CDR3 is TGTGCCAGCAGCGTAGCGTCTCGGGACAGTGCCTATGGCTACACCTTC.

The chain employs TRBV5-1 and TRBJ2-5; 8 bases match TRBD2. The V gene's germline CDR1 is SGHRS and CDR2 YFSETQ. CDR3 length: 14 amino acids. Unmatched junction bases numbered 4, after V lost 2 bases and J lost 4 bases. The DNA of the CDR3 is TGCGCCAGCAGCTTTATCAGCGGGGGAGAGACCCAGTACTTC. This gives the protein CASSFISGGETQYF.

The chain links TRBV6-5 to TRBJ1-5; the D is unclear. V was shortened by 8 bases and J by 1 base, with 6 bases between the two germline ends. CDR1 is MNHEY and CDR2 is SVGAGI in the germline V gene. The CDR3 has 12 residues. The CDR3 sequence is CASRSSNQPQHF. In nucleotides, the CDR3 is TGTGCCAGCCGCAGCAGCAATCAGCCCCAGCATTTT.

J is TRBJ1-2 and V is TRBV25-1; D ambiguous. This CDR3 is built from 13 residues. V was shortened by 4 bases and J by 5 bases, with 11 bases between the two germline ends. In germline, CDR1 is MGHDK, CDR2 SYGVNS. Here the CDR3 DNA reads TGTGCCAGCAGTGTACGTAGCGGATATGGCTACACCTTC. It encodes CASSVRSGYGYTF.

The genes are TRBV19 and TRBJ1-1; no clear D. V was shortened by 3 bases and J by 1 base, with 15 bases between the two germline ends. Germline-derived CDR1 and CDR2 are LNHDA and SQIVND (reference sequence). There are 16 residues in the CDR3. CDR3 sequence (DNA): TGTGCCAGTAGTATCAGCTACCTTACTGCGAACACTGAAGCTTTCTTT. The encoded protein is CASSISYLTANTEAFF.

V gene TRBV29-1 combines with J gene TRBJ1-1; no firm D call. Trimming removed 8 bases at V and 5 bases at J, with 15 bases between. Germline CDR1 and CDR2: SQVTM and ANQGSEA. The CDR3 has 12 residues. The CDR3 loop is CSPAVERTEAFF. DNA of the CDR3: TGCAGCCCAGCCGTCGAGAGGACTGAAGCTTTCTTT. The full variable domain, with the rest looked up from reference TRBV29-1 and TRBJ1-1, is SAVISQKPSRDICQRGTSLTIQCQVDSQVTMMFWYRQQPGQSLTLIATANQGSEATYESGFVIDKFPISRPNLTFSTLTVSNMSPEDSSIYLCSPAVERTEAFFGQGTRLTVV.

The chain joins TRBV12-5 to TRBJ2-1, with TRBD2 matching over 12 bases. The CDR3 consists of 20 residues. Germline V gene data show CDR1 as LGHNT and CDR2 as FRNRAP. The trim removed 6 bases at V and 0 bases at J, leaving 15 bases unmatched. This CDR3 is CASGPSGRDWSRSSYNEQFF. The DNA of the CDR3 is TGTGCTAGTGGCCCTAGCGGGAGGGACTGGAGTCGGAGCTCCTACAATGAGCAGTTCTTC.

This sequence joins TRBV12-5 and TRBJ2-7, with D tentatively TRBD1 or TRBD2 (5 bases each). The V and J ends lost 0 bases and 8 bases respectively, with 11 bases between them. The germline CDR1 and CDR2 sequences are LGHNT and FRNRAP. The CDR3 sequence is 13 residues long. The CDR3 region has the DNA TGTGCTAGTGGTTTGGTAGGTTCGGGACAGCAGTACTTC. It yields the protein CASGLVGSGQQYF.